The T cell receptor beta chain under discussion was sequenced for a study of neurological immune-mediated disorders. This CDR3 is built from 17 residues. The germline V gene has CDR1 SGHTA and CDR2 FQGTGA. Trimming removed 1 base from V and 5 bases from J, with 18 bases in between. This clonotype was observed at least ten times. What it binds is unknown. A 10-nucleotide random UMI tagged transcripts in template-switch 5'RACE cDNA synthesis. Each CDR3 protein gets one entry after TCRdb re-called the 5' RACE reads with MiXCR. Among about 55,000 distinct CDR3 sequences listed, under 5% were seen once. Findings and caveats of the study: CDR3 amino acid sequences of expanded clones were not shared across subjects, a result suggesting private repertoires in all groups.

Sequencing used CD4+ T cells from blood. This TCR was sampled from a woman aged 40 to 55 with multiple sclerosis. The chain employs TRBV7-3 and TRBJ2-1; D perhaps matches TRBD1 (6 bases). The CDR3 loop reads CASSLRVGDIGNNEQFF. CDR3 DNA sequence: TGTGCCAGCAGCTTAAGGGTAGGGGACATTGGAAACAATGAGCAGTTCTTC.